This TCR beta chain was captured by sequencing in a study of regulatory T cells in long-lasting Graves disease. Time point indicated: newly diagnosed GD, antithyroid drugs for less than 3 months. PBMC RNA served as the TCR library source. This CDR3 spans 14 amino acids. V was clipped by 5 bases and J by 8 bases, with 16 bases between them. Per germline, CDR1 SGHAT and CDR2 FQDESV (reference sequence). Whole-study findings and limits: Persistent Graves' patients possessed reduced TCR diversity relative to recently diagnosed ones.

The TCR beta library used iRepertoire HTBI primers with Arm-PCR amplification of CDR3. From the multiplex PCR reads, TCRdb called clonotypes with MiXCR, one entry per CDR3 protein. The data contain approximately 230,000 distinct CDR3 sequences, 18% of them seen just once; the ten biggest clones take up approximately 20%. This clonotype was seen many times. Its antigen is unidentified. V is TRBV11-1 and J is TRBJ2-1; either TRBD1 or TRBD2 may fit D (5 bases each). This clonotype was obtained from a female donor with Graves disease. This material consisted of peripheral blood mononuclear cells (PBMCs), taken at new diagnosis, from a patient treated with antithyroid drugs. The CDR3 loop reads CASSMGRDWDEQFF. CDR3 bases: TGTGCCAGCAGCATGGGACGGGATTGGGATGAGCAGTTCTTC.